This T cell receptor (beta chain) appears in the sequencing data of a study of beta chain features in type 1 diabetes. Study at large: When patients were set against healthy donors, age, gender and cell yields were similar. Across every sample, some 110 million sorted cells were examined in total.

The study reverse transcribed the entire isolated RNA, so it sequenced expressed TCRB transcripts. Profiling relied on immunoSEQ multiplex PCR, and the TCRdb table lists in-frame clones only, not all of them. The sample has 500,000 to 700,000 clones, 15% seen once. Averaging roughly 120 mL, one heparinised blood draw was given by each donor. Germline V lookup: CDR1 SGHTA, CDR2 FQGTGA. Trimming pared 5 bases from V and 5 bases from J, leaving 10 bases between. The CDR3 consists of 12 residues. The sample taken for sequencing was naive CD4+ T cells from blood. The chain couples TRBV7-3 to TRBJ2-7; D is unclear. The origin of this receptor is a man younger than 35 in good health. CDR3 loop: CASSPTGHEQYF. The CDR3 DNA sequence: TGTGCCAGCAGCCCCACCGGCCACGAGCAGTACTTC.